This record concerns one T cell receptor beta chain sequence. What this receptor recognizes is not known. It has no much larger one-base neighbor in the sample; base qualities were not kept. The data originate from a study of shared clonotypes between healthy human individuals (dated by TCRdb to about 2020). Regarding the complete study: A couple of women and a few men aged 18 to 49 years were included in the cohort. For each donor, CD4 naive and CD4 memory were each run on three plates, CD8 naive on two plates, and CD8 memory on one plate. The study deeply sequenced blood TCR repertoires of about 5 healthy adults to estimate repertoire size and the extent of clonotype sharing between individuals. To increase sequencing depth and limit assay-specific biases, TCR repertoire library preparation and sequencing were carried out by different laboratories using diverse techniques. Between about 0.8 and 9 billion PBMCs per donor were obtained by leukapheresis. General study outcomes and caveats: Pairwise subsampling indicated that sequencing depth was expected to affect the degree of clonotype sharing among donors. Across four donors, around 5.4% of naive CD4, approximately 3.6% of naive CD8, around 2.5% of memory CD4, and 0.4% to 0.45% of memory CD8 clonotypes were shared. Sampling was restricted to blood, and TCR repertoires in tissue are likely to differ from TCR repertoires in blood. Because the study included a small number of donors, the genetic and exposure-history diversity represented was limited. Larger estimated clonotype richness was generally found for naive subsets than for memory subsets. Higher generation probabilities were observed for clonotypes shared by all four sorted-subset donors than for non-shared clonotypes. Incomplete sequencing was indicated by rarefaction of sorted-subset datasets, despite the large sequencing depth.

Healthy HIV-negative adults with no recently reported acute infections or vaccinations were included as donors. Only Caucasian adults living in Nashville, Tennessee, USA were represented among the donors. CD4+ T cells were enriched by magnetic negative selection; naive cells were then positively selected on CD45RA, and the negative fraction formed the memory subset. After blood collection by leukapheresis, PBMCs were isolated using Ficoll-Histopaque density gradient centrifugation and then cryopreserved in the vapor phase of liquid nitrogen. Analytical flow cytometry was used to check the purity and quantity of each magnetically sorted T cell population. Genomic DNA was isolated from every sorted fraction and measured by UV absorbance on a Nanodrop 2000c. Using the deep immunoSEQ assay, multiplex PCR amplified TCR CDR3 regions from genomic DNA. Extracted genomic DNA from each cell subset was spread evenly across all wells of several immunoSEQ 96-well plates, with each plate serving as a replicate. For sorted subsets, each replicate PCR was loaded with approximately 200 ng genomic DNA, equivalent to 30,000 or so T cell genomes. The purified libraries were quantified using a Qubit 3.0 fluorometer, sized with a Bioanalyzer 2100, and then quantified again using the KAPA Library Quantification kit. Every immunoSEQ 96-well plate was sequenced on a separate single-read 150-cycle Illumina NextSeq 550 flow cell. The authors processed their data as follows. Because only junctional sequences without quality scores were contained in the immunoSEQ output, filtering matching that applied to full-length reads could not be performed. To assign V/J genes and CDR3, sequences were annotated against IMGT germline references using PyIR, a Python wrapper for IgBLAST v1.9. Reads were removed for weak V/J assignments (E-value above 1e-6), missing CDR3, stop codons, out-of-frame junctions, or ambiguous translated residues. V3J clonotypes were defined by identical inferred V gene, J gene, and CDR3 amino acid sequence. To compute the percentage overlap between repertoires, the number of shared unique clonotypes was divided by the size of the smaller repertoire. Repertoire richness was assessed with RTK rarefaction, the Chao1 estimator, and Recon v2.1 estimates of unobserved clonotypes. For all TCRbeta clonotypes obtained by the gDNA method from a few donors, generation probabilities were computed with OLGA. TCRdb re-hosts the immuneACCESS table, in-frame sequences only. Its copies lack some clones; in the studies checked, an unresolved V gene accounts for under half of them, and the cause for the rest is not known. Clonal size and the V and J genes are those of that table, whereas D and trimming came from the DNA. The sample table contains 550,000 to 700,000 clones; only one count was recorded for about 80% of them. The top ten constitute around 1.7% of the sample.

The sequenced sample was memory CD4+ T cells sorted from blood. In the paper's terms, the cell subset or site label means: CD45RA-negative fraction. The clonotype comes from a woman under 40 in good health.

The nucleotides are TGTGCCAGCAGTTCTAGGCAGGGTGGGGAACTGTTTTTT. Translated, this is CASSSRQGGELFF. This receptor chain uses TRBV27 and TRBJ1-4, with a weak D call of TRBD1 (5 bases match). For CDR1 and CDR2, the germline V gene (reference sequence) lists MNHEY and SMNVEV. Inclusive of the bounding cysteine and phenylalanine, the CDR3 is 13 residues long. Here the CDR3 DNA is all that survives: 39 bases in frame from base 1. Relative to germline, V is 4 bases shorter and J is 12 bases shorter, with 15 bases between their ends.